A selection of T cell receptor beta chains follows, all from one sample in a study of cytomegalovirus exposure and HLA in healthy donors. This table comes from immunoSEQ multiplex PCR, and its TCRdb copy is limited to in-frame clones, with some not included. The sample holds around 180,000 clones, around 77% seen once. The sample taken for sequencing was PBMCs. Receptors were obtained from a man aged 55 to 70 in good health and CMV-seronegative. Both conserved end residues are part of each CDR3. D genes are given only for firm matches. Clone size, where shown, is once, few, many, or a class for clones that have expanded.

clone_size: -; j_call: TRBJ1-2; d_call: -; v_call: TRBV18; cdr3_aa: CASSPQQGTQGYTF; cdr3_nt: TGTGCCAGCTCACCACAACAGGGTACTCAGGGCTACACCTTC
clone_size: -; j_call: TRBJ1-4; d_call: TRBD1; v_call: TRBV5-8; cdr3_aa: CASSPAPDRGWPPREKLFF; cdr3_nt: TGTGCCAGCAGCCCGGCCCCCGACAGGGGGTGGCCCCCTAGGGAAAAACTGTTTTTT
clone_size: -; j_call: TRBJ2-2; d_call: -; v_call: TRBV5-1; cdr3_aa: CASSWTTNTGELFF; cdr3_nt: TGCGCCAGCAGCTGGACAACGAACACCGGGGAGCTGTTTTTT
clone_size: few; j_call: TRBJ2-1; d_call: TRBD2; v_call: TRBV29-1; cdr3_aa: CSARTSDYNEQFF; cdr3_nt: TGCAGCGCTAGGACTAGCGACTACAATGAGCAGTTCTTC
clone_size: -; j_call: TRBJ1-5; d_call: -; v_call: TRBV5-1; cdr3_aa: CASSPAPGSNQPQHF; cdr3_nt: TGCGCCAGCAGCCCGGCTCCAGGAAGCAATCAGCCCCAGCATTTT
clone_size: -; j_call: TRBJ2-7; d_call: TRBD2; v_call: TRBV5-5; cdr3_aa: CASSLSGSLSEQYF; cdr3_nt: TGTGCCAGCAGCCTCAGCGGGAGTCTCTCCGAGCAGTACTTC
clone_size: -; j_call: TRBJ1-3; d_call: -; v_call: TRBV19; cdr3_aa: CASSIGQGDGNTIYF; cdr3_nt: TGTGCCAGTAGTATAGGGCAGGGTGACGGAAACACCATATATTTT
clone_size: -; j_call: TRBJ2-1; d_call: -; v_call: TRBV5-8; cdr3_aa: CASSLGGRSYNEQFF; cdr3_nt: TGTGCCAGCAGCTTGGGAGGGAGATCCTACAATGAGCAGTTCTTC
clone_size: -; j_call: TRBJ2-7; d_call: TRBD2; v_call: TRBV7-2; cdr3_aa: CASSLEASGSSYEQYF; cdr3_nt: TGTGCCAGCAGCTTAGAGGCTAGCGGGAGCTCCTACGAGCAGTACTTC
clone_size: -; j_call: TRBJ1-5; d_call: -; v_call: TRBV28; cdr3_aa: CASSYGGSNQPQHF; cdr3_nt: TGTGCCAGCAGTTACGGGGGAAGCAATCAGCCCCAGCATTTT
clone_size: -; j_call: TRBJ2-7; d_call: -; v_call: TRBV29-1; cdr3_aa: CSVRGFHEQYF; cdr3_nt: TGCAGCGTTCGGGGGTTCCACGAGCAGTACTTC
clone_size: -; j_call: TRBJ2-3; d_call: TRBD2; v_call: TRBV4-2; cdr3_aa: CASSQELAGGPRADTQYF; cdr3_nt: TGTGCCAGCAGCCAAGAACTAGCGGGAGGCCCGAGGGCAGATACGCAGTATTTT
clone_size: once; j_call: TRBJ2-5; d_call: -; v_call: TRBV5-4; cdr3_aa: CASSLEQREETQYF; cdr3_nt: TGTGCCAGCAGCTTGGAGCAGCGGGAAGAGACCCAGTACTTC
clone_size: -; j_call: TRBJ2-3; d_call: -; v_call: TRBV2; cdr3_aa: CASSVLGSTDTQYF; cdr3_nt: TGTGCCAGCAGTGTACTAGGGAGCACAGATACGCAGTATTTT